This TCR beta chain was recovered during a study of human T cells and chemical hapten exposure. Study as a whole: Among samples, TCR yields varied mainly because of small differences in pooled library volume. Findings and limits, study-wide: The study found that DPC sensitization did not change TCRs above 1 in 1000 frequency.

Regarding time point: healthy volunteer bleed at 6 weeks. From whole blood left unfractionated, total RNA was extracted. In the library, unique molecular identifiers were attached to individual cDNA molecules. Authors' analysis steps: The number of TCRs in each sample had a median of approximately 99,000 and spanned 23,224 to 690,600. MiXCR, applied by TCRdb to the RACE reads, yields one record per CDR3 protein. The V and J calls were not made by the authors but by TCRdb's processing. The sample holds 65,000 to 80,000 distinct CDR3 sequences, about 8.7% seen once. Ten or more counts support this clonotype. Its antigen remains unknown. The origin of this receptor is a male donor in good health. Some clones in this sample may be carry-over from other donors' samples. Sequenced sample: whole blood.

Here the CDR3 DNA reads TGTGCCAGCAGTCCCGGACACCAGGGCCGGACTGAAGCTTTCTTT. Protein product: CASSPGHQGRTEAFF. The gene calls are TRBV12-3 or TRBV12-4 and TRBJ1-1, with D possibly being TRBD1 (5 bases). Trimming removed 5 bases from V and 5 bases from J, with 18 bases in between. The CDR3 is 15 amino acids.